Included here is one T cell receptor beta chain sequence, with context. This sample stems from a study of blood T cell repertoires in COVID-19. Study details: Collection of acute and convalescent COVID-19 samples took place in the United States, Italy and Spain.

Under the authors' procedure: From reference gene primer amplification, estimates of nucleated cell counts were derived. Libraries were prepared by immunoSEQ multiplex PCR; TCRdb keeps only in-frame clonotypes and omits some of them. That table supplies the V and J calls and clone size; D and trimming were determined from the DNA. Found here are about 90,000 clones, roughly 84% of them singletons; the top ten hold 31%. Germline loops: CDR1 LNHDA, CDR2 SQIVND (reference sequence). CDR3 length: 14 residues. V shed 4 bases and J 0 bases; nucleotides not matched to a gene: 2. This receptor was obtained from a woman of 80 years or more with active or convalescent COVID-19. The sample consisted of peripheral blood. This chain joins TRBV19 and TRBJ1-1, with 7 bases aligning to TRBD1. The CDR3 spells CASSKGQMNTEAFF. The CDR3 bases are TGTGCCAGTAGTAAGGGACAGATGAACACTGAAGCTTTCTTT.